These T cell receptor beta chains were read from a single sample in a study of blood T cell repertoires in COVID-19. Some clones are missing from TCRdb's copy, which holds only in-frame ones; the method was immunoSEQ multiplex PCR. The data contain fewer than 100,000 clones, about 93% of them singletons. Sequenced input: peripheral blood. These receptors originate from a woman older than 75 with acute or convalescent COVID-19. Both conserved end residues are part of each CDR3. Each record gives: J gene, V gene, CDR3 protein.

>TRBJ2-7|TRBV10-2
CASKGDFYEQYF
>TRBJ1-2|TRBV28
CASRAGGTGYTF
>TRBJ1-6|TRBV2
CASRPSRAGHSPLHF
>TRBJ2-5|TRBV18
CASSPPSTTETQYF
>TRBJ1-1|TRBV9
CASSGEEGALNTEAFF
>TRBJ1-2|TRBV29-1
CSSFGVGDSYGYTF
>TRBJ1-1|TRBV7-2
CASSTRTEAFF
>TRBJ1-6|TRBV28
CASSSSGPDNSPLHF
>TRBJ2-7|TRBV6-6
CGAGGGLYEQYF
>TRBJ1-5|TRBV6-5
CASSPRGQANQPQHF
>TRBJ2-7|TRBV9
CASSAGGLAGRYEQYF
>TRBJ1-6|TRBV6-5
CASRVDRGISPLHF
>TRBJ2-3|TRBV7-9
CASSLAGTSGTDTQYF
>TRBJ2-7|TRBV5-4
CASSFGQGWSYEQYF
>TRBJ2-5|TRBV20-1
CSASAAGHGFGETQYF
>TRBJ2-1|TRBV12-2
CASRLAACGTSGNEQFF
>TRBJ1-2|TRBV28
CASSFGTGEYGYTF
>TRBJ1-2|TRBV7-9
CASSLDSIYGYTF
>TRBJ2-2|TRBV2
CASSTDRYTGELFF
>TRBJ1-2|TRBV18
CASSRGGDYGYTF
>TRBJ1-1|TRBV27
CASSSTYHRGGTEAFF
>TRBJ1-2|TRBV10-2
CASSESYDSYYGYTF
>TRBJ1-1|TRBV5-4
CASSTGQMNTEAFF
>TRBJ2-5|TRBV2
CASSPGTSGFQETQYF
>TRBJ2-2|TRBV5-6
CASRPETDSTGELFF
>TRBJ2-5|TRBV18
CATTGEGETQYF